Following are 19 T cell receptor beta chains from one sample sequenced in a study of blood T cell repertoires in COVID-19. Clones were read by immunoSEQ multiplex PCR, and TCRdb kept only the in-frame ones, dropping some. The sample shows 150,000 to 250,000 clones, 65% to 85% of them seen only once. Sequenced: PBMCs or T cells enriched from blood (not recorded which). The receptor set was obtained from a man aged 35 to 55 who had recovered from COVID-19.

J is TRBJ1-2 and V is TRBV28; the match to TRBD1 covers 9 bases. The CDR3 consists of 15 residues. Germline assignment: CDR1 MDHEN and CDR2 SYDVKM. Trimming cost V 3 bases and J 7 bases; bases outside gene matches: 9. The CDR3 loop reads CASSFPSGQGSGYTF. The CDR3 coding sequence is TGTGCCAGCAGTTTCCCCTCCGGACAGGGGAGTGGCTACACCTTC.

The chain links TRBV12-3 or TRBV12-4 to TRBJ1-1; D is possibly TRBD1 (5 bases). Trimming removed 7 bases from V and 8 bases from J, with 11 bases in between. The CDR3 has 11 residues. CDR3 amino acids: CASTSKGEAFF. The CDR3 DNA is TGTGCCAGCACCTCAAAGGGGGAAGCTTTCTTT.

In this sample, this clone turned up a few times. The same CDR3 arises from other DNA sequences in this sample as well. The CDR3 region has the DNA TGTGCCATCAGTGTGGGGACAGACTTCTACGAGCAGTACTTC. Its protein is CAISVGTDFYEQYF. V and J are TRBV10-3 and TRBJ2-7; TRBD1 matches at 7 bases. V was clipped by 4 bases and J by 3 bases; unmatched bases: 6. CDR3 length: 14 amino acids. Germline CDR1 and CDR2: ENHRY and SYGVKD.

This chain connects TRBV19 to TRBJ2-6, with 7 nucleotides matching TRBD1. The CDR3 sequence is 16 residues long. Trimming at V came to 10 bases and at J to 0 bases, leaving 9 bases not matched to a gene. Germline CDR1 LNHDA, CDR2 SQIVND (reference sequence). The CDR3 region is CATRDRLSSGANVLTF. As DNA, the CDR3 is TGTGCCACCCGGGACAGACTAAGCTCTGGGGCCAACGTCCTGACTTTC.

The chain uses TRBV15 and TRBJ1-5; D remains ambiguous. The CDR3 is 15 amino acids. Trimming took off 0 bases at V and 0 bases at J, with 6 bases between the two ends. Germline values: CDR1 LNHNV, CDR2 YYDKDF (reference sequence). The CDR3 spells CATSRDPGSNQPQHF. CDR3 sequence (DNA): TGTGCCACCAGCAGAGATCCCGGTAGCAATCAGCCCCAGCATTTT. Based on the CDR3 plus reference TRBV15 and TRBJ1-5, the full variable domain is DAMVIQNPRYQVTQFGKPVTLSCSQTLNHNVMYWYQQKSSQAPKLLFHYYDKDFNNEADTPDNFQSRRPNTSFCFLDIRSPGLGDTAMYLCATSRDPGSNQPQHFGDGTRLSIL.

This clone was recorded a few times. CDR3 loop: CASSLGRVGGMNTEAFF. CDR3 coding DNA: TGTGCCAGCAGTTTAGGCAGGGTGGGGGGAATGAACACTGAAGCTTTCTTT. The V and J genes are TRBV28 and TRBJ1-1; D may be TRBD1 (5 bases). CDR3 length: 17 amino acids. V lost 2 bases and J 0 bases, leaving 16 bases between the germline ends. Germline CDR1 is MDHEN and CDR2 is SYDVKM.

The genes are TRBV5-4 and TRBJ2-1, with D possibly TRBD1 on 6 matching bases. The length of the CDR3 is 14 residues. The ends were cut back, 6 bases at V and 8 bases at J, with 18 bases in the middle. Germline CDR1 and CDR2: SGHNT and YYREEE (reference sequence). The CDR3 DNA reads TGTGCCAGCAACCCCCAGACGTCAGGGGATGAGCAGTTCTTC. Residues: CASNPQTSGDEQFF.

This chain joins TRBV4-3 and TRBJ1-1; D not certain. Trimming shortened V by 0 bases and J by 6 bases, and 11 bases separated the two germline ends. The CDR3 has 14 residues. Germline loops: CDR1 LGHNA, CDR2 YSLEER. The DNA of the CDR3 is TGCGCCAGCAGCCAAGATACCAGAGGGCCTGAAGCTTTCTTT. Protein product: CASSQDTRGPEAFF.

This chain uses TRBV15 with TRBJ1-1; D gene ambiguous. CDR1 is LNHNV and CDR2 is YYDKDF in the germline V gene (reference sequence). The germline V and J ends were trimmed by 1 base and 3 bases, with 9 bases remaining between them. This CDR3 is built from 14 residues. This CDR3 reads CATSRVSKDTEAFF. The CDR3 DNA sequence: TGTGCCACCAGCAGAGTGAGCAAAGACACTGAAGCTTTCTTT.

The V call is TRBV6-5, the J call TRBJ1-5; D is ambiguous. There are 15 residues in the CDR3. Germline V gene sequence: CDR1 MNHEY, CDR2 SVGAGI. V was clipped by 6 bases and J by 7 bases, with 19 bases between them. CDR3 sequence reads: CASSPTRLGVQPQHF. The CDR3 DNA sequence: TGTGCCAGCAGCCCAACAAGGCTGGGAGTACAGCCCCAGCATTTT.

V usage is TRBV29-1 and J usage is TRBJ1-1; TRBD1 matches at 7 bases. The germline V gene encodes CDR1 SQVTM and CDR2 ANQGSEA. J was trimmed by 0 bases and V by 1 base; bases with no gene match: 8. The CDR3 extends over 16 amino acids. The chain's CDR3 is CSVEAVRGKMNTEAFF. In DNA, the CDR3 is TGCAGCGTTGAAGCGGTCAGGGGGAAAATGAACACTGAAGCTTTCTTT.

On this clone: This CDR3 is also generated by other DNA sequences in the sample. The gene calls are TRBV5-1 and TRBJ2-5; 7 bases agree with TRBD1. V gave up 4 bases and J gave up 2 bases; unmatched junction bases: 5. The CDR3 spans 14 residues. The germline CDR1 and CDR2 sequences are SGHRS and YFSETQ. The CDR3 DNA reads as TGCGCCAGCAGCCCAGGACAGGCGCAAGAGACCCAGTACTTC. As protein: CASSPGQAQETQYF.

The J gene is TRBJ1-1, the V gene TRBV10-3; D gene uncertain. Trimming pared 0 bases from V and 0 bases from J, leaving 8 bases between. The CDR3 contains 15 residues. Germline V gene data show CDR1 as ENHRY and CDR2 as SYGVKD. CDR3 region: CAISESAGMNTEAFF. DNA for the CDR3: TGTGCCATCAGTGAGTCAGCAGGAATGAACACTGAAGCTTTCTTT.

The chain uses TRBV19 and TRBJ1-2; 8 positions match TRBD1. Germline V gene data show CDR1 as LNHDA and CDR2 as SQIVND (reference sequence). The CDR3 extends over 15 amino acids. Trimming took 6 bases from V and 1 from J; bases not matched to a gene: 7. The CDR3 DNA follows: TGTGCCAGTAGGCCGGCACAGGGGGGTAACTATGGCTACACCTTC. Translating gives CASRPAQGGNYGYTF.

The chain uses TRBV12-3 or TRBV12-4 and TRBJ1-2; D is unresolved. The V gene lost 2 bases and the J gene lost 4 bases, with 5 bases spanning the gap. The CDR3 length is 12 residues. CDR3 sequence: CASSLRRYGYTF. The CDR3 DNA reads as TGTGCCAGCAGTTTACGTCGCTATGGCTACACCTTC.

This chain joins TRBV25-1 and TRBJ2-1, with TRBD1 identical over 8 bases. The CDR3 consists of 13 residues. Losses at the gene ends were 6 bases for V and 3 bases for J; bases not matched to a gene: 1. The germline V gene has CDR1 MGHDK and CDR2 SYGVNS. In DNA form, the CDR3 reads TGTGCCAGCAGGACAGGGGACTACAATGAGCAGTTCTTC. This translates into CASRTGDYNEQFF.

The chain uses TRBV3-1 (or the pseudogene TRBV3-2) and TRBJ2-2, with TRBD2 matching 10 bases. The trim removed 1 base at V and 0 bases at J, leaving 20 bases unmatched. Looked up from germline, CDR1 is LGHDT and CDR2 is YNNKEL (reference sequence). The CDR3 totals 23 residues. In DNA, the CDR3 is TGTGCCAGCAGCCAAGTAACAGCGGGGGGGCCCACCACAACGATCGCGAACACCGGGGAGCTGTTTTTT. It specifies CASSQVTAGGPTTTIANTGELFF.

This clone was observed once. The chain has TRBV3-1 (or the pseudogene TRBV3-2) and TRBJ2-1, with TRBD2 matching over 10 bases. After removal of 4 bases from V and 5 bases from J, the junction contained 8 bases not matched to a gene. Per the germline V gene, CDR1 is LGHDT and CDR2 is YNNKEL (reference sequence). The CDR3 is 16 residues long. This CDR3 reads CASSLRLAGVNNEQFF. As DNA, the CDR3 is TGTGCCAGCAGCCTGAGGCTAGCGGGGGTTAACAATGAGCAGTTCTTC.

This chain joins TRBV18 and TRBJ1-2; 8 bases map to TRBD1. The CDR3 sequence is 14 residues long. The germline V gene has CDR1 KGHSH and CDR2 LQKENI. V gave up 4 bases and J gave up 4 bases; unmatched junction bases: 5. This CDR3 reads CASSRRDRSYGYTF. The DNA of the CDR3 is TGTGCCAGCTCACGCCGGGACAGGAGCTATGGCTACACCTTC.